Listed below are T cell receptor beta chains from one sample, sequenced in a study of a mutant IDH1 vaccine in newly diagnosed glioma. This table comes from immunoSEQ multiplex PCR, and its TCRdb copy is limited to in-frame clones, with some not included. The top ten clones hold roughly 0.61% of a sample with under 150,000 clones, roughly 90% of them seen once. No antigen has been identified for these receptors. Here the sequenced sample was PBMCs, taken from a glioma patient whose treatment included an IDH1 peptide vaccine. These receptor sequences come from a woman aged 50 to 60 with glioma. Each CDR3 is given with its conserved first and last residue. The D gene is left open where the match is weak.

D: .; V: TRBV6-6; J: TRBJ2-1; CDR3: CASSFGETYNEQFF; DNA: TGTGCCAGCAGTTTTGGCGAGACCTACAATGAGCAGTTCTTC
D: .; V: TRBV19; J: TRBJ2-3; CDR3: CASSTSLPSGFRDTDTQYF; DNA: TGTGCCAGTAGTACCTCTTTGCCCTCGGGGTTCCGGGACACAGATACGCAGTATTTT
D: TRBD2; V: TRBV14; J: TRBJ2-5; CDR3: CASSQDRGGAARETQYF; DNA: TGTGCCAGCAGCCAAGATAGGGGAGGGGCGGCTCGGGAGACCCAGTACTTC
D: TRBD2; V: TRBV18; J: TRBJ2-3; CDR3: CASSPALTSGRADTQYF; DNA: TGTGCCAGCTCACCCGCACTGACTAGCGGGAGGGCAGATACGCAGTATTTT
D: .; V: TRBV13; J: TRBJ1-5; CDR3: CASSPGTGTNQPQHF; DNA: TGTGCCAGCAGCCCGGGCACGGGGACCAATCAGCCCCAGCATTTT
D: TRBD2; V: TRBV4-2; J: TRBJ2-1; CDR3: CASSQEAGGHGEQFF; DNA: TGTGCCAGCAGCCAAGAGGCGGGAGGGCATGGGGAGCAGTTCTTC
D: .; V: TRBV10-3; J: TRBJ1-5; CDR3: CAISAGNQPQHF; DNA: TGTGCCATCAGTGCGGGGAATCAGCCCCAGCATTTT
D: .; V: TRBV9; J: TRBJ1-1; CDR3: CASSAITLEAGTEAFF; DNA: TGTGCCAGCAGCGCAATCACCCTGGAGGCGGGGACTGAAGCTTTCTTT
D: TRBD2; V: TRBV9; J: TRBJ2-1; CDR3: CASSVTSGSLDEQFF; DNA: TGTGCCAGCAGCGTTACTAGCGGGAGTTTGGATGAGCAGTTCTTC
D: .; V: TRBV5-6; J: TRBJ1-5; CDR3: CASSFGGDQPQHF; DNA: TGTGCCAGCAGCTTTGGAGGAGATCAGCCCCAGCATTTT
D: .; V: TRBV15; J: TRBJ2-7; CDR3: CATSVLRGVAYEQYF; DNA: TGTGCCACCAGCGTACTTAGGGGAGTGGCCTACGAGCAGTACTTC
D: .; V: TRBV14; J: TRBJ2-7; CDR3: CASSQFFRTRYEQYF; DNA: TGTGCCAGCAGCCAATTTTTCCGGACCCGCTACGAGCAGTACTTC
D: .; V: TRBV19; J: TRBJ2-7; CDR3: CASSILLDSYEQYF; DNA: TGTGCCAGTAGTATACTACTAGACTCCTACGAGCAGTACTTC
D: .; V: TRBV9; J: TRBJ1-4; CDR3: CASSVEVVATNEKLFF; DNA: TGTGCCAGCAGCGTAGAAGTAGTTGCAACTAATGAAAAACTGTTTTTT
D: .; V: TRBV25-1; J: TRBJ1-2; CDR3: CASSEAGTPVYGYTF; DNA: TGTGCCAGCAGTGAAGCCGGGACACCTGTCTATGGCTACACCTTC
D: .; V: TRBV7-2; J: TRBJ2-7; CDR3: CASSLPGSGDEQYF; DNA: TGTGCCAGCAGCTTACCCGGGAGTGGAGACGAGCAGTACTTC
D: TRBD1; V: TRBV27; J: TRBJ1-1; CDR3: CASSLHLPGQGARTEAFF; DNA: TGTGCCAGCAGTTTACATCTTCCGGGACAGGGGGCGCGAACTGAAGCTTTCTTT
D: TRBD2; V: TRBV27; J: TRBJ2-5; CDR3: CASSFLAGEQETQYF; DNA: TGTGCCAGCAGTTTCTTAGCGGGGGAGCAAGAGACCCAGTACTTC
D: TRBD1; V: TRBV28; J: TRBJ2-7; CDR3: CASSLHNRGKQYF; DNA: TGTGCCAGCAGTTTACATAACAGGGGCAAGCAGTACTTC
D: TRBD1; V: TRBV7-9; J: TRBJ1-1; CDR3: CASREQGLNTEAFF; DNA: TGTGCCAGCAGGGAACAGGGGTTGAACACTGAAGCTTTCTTT
D: .; V: TRBV5-1; J: TRBJ2-7; CDR3: CASSWGAGSYEQYF; DNA: TGCGCCAGCAGCTGGGGGGCGGGCTCCTACGAGCAGTACTTC
D: .; V: TRBV19; J: TRBJ2-7; CDR3: CASRRTAGLYEQYF; DNA: TGTGCCAGTAGAAGGACGGCAGGGTTGTACGAGCAGTACTTC
D: TRBD2; V: TRBV13; J: TRBJ2-2; CDR3: CASSFRASGSILAGELFF; DNA: TGTGCCAGCAGCTTCCGGGCTAGCGGGAGCATATTGGCCGGGGAGCTGTTTTTT
D: .; V: TRBV11-2; J: TRBJ2-7; CDR3: CASSPAGTGLEQYF; DNA: TGTGCCAGCAGTCCCGCTGGCACGGGACTGGAGCAGTACTTC
D: TRBD2; V: TRBV27; J: TRBJ2-1; CDR3: CASSLSGTSGSYNEQFF; DNA: TGTGCCAGCAGTTTATCCGGGACTAGCGGATCCTACAATGAGCAGTTCTTC
D: .; V: TRBV6-1; J: TRBJ1-1; CDR3: CASRPRGVTEAFF; DNA: TGTGCCAGCAGACCGAGAGGGGTCACTGAAGCTTTCTTT
D: TRBD1; V: TRBV4-1; J: TRBJ1-5; CDR3: CASSPGGYRGNQPQHF; DNA: TGCGCCAGCAGCCCCGGGGGGTACAGGGGTAATCAGCCCCAGCATTTT
D: .; V: TRBV5-1; J: TRBJ1-4; CDR3: CASSSMGTNEKLFF; DNA: TGCGCCAGCAGCTCTATGGGTACTAATGAAAAACTGTTTTTT
D: .; V: TRBV6-5; J: TRBJ1-4; CDR3: CASRFRERGEKLFF; DNA: TGTGCCAGCCGGTTCAGGGAAAGAGGTGAAAAACTGTTTTTT